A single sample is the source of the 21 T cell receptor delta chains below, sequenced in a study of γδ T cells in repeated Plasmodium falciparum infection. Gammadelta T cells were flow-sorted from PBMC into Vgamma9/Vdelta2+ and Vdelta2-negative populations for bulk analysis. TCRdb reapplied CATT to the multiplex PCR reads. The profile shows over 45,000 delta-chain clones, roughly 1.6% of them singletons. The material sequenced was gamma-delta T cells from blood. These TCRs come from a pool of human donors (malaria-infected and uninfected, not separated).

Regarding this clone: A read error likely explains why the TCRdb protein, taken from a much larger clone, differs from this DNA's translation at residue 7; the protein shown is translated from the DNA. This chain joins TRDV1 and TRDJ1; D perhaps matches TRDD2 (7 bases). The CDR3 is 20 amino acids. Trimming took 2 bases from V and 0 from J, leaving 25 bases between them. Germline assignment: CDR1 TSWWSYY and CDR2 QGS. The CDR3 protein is CALGEKAKAFLGSYTDKLIF. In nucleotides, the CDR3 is TGTGCTCTTGGGGAAAAGGCGAAGGCCTTCCTGGGGAGTTACACCGATAAACTCATCTTT.

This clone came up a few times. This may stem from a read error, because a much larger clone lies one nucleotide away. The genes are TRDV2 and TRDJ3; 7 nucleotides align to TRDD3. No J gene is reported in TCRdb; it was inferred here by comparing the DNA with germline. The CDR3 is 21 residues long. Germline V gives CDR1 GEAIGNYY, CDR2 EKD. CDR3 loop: CACDPVTLLGSSAWDTRQMFF. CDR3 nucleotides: TGTGCCTGTGACCCTGTAACCTTACTGGGGTCTTCCGCCTGGGACACCAGACAGATGTTTTTC.

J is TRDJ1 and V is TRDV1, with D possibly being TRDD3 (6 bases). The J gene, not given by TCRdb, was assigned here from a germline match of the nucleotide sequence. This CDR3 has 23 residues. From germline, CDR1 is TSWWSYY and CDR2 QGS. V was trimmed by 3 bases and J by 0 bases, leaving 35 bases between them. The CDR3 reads CALGDIRGYLLYWVPEYTDKLIF. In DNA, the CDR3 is TGTGCTCTTGGGGACATCAGGGGTTACCTACTTTACTGGGTCCCCGAGTACACCGATAAACTCATCTTT.

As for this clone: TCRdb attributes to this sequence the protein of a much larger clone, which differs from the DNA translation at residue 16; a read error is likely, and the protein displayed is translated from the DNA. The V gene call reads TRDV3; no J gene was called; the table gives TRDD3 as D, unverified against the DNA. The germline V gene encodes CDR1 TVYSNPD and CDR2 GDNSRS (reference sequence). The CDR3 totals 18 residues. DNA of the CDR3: TGTGCCTTTGACCTTCCATTACTGGGGGAGCCTTACACCGATAAACCCATCTTT. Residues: CAFDLPLLGEPYTDKPIF.

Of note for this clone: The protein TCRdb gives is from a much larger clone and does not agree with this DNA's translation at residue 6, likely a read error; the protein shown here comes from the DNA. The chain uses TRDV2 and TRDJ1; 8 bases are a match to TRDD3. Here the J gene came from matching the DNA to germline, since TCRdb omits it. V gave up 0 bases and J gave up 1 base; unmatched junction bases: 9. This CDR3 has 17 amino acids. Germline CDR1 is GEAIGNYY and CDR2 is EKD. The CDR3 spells CACDTPGDRNLTDKLIF. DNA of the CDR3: TGTGCCTGTGACACCCCGGGGGATAGGAACCTCACCGATAAACTCATCTTT.

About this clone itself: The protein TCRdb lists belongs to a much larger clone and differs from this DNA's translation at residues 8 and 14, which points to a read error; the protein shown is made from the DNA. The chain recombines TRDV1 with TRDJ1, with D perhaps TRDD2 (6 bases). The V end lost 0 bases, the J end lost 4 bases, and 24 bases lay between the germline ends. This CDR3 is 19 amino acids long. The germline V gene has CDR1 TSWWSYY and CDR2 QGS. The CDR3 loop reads CALGELAVLPRPRNDKLIF. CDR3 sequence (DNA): TGTGCTCTTGGGGAACTCGCCGTCCTACCGCGGCCTCGCAACGATAAACTCATCTTT.

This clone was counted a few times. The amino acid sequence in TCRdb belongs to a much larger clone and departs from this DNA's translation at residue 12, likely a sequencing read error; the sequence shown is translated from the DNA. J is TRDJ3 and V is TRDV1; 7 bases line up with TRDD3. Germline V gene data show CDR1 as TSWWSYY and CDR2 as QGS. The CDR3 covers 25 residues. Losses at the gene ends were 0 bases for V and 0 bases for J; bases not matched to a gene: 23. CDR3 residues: CALGELGTLLSPGDRSSWDTRQMFF. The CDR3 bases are TGTGCTCTTGGGGAACTAGGGACTTTACTATCACCGGGGGATCGTAGCTCCTGGGACACCCGACAGATGTTTTTC.

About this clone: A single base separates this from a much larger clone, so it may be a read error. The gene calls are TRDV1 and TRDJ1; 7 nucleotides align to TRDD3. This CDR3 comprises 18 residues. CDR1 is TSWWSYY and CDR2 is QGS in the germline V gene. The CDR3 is CALGEEPTVGEYTDKPIF. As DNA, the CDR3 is TGTGCTCTTGGGGAAGAACCAACGGTGGGGGAGTACACCGATAAACCCATCTTT.

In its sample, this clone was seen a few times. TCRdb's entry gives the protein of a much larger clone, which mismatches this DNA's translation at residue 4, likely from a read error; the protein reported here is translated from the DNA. CDR3 loop: CALWERRKYDKLIF. CDR3 nucleotide sequence: TGTGCTCTTTGGGAACGGCGTAAGTACGATAAACTCATCTTT. The chain uses TRDV1 and TRDJ1; no clear D. Germline V gene lookup returns CDR1 TSWWSYY and CDR2 QGS. The CDR3 sequence is 14 residues long.

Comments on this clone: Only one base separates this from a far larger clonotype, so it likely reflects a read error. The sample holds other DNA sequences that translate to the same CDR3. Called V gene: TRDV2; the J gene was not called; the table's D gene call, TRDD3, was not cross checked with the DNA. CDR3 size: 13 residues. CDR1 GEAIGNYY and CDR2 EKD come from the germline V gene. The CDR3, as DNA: TGTGCCTGTGACACCTTACTAGGGGATAAGCTCATCTTT. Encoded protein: CACDTLLGDKLIF.

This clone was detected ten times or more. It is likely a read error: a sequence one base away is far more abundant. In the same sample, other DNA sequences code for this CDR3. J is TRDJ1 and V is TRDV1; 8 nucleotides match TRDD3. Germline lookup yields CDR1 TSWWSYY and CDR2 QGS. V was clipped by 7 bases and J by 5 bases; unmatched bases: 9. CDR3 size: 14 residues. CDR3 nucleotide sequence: TGTGCTCTTGAACGAACTGGGGGCCCGGATAAACTCATCTTT. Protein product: CALERTGGPDKLIF.

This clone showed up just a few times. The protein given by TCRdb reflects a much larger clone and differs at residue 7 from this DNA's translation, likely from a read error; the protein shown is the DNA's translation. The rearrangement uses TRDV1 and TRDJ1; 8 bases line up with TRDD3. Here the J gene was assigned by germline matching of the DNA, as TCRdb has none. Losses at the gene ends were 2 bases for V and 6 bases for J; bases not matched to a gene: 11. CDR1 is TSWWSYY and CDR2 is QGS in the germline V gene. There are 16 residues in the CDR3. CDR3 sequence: CALGEDPFLGENKLIF. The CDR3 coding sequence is TGTGCTCTTGGGGAAGATCCTTTTCTGGGGGAAAATAAACTCATCTTT.

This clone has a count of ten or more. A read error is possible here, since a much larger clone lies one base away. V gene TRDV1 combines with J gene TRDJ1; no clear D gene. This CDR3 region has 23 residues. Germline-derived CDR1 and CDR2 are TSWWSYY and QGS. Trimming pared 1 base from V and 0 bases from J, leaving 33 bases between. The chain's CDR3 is CALGEQVFRRRDPVPSHTDKLIF. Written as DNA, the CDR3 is TGTGCTCTTGGGGAACAAGTTTTCCGAAGACGAGACCCCGTTCCATCACACACCGATAAACTCATCTTT.

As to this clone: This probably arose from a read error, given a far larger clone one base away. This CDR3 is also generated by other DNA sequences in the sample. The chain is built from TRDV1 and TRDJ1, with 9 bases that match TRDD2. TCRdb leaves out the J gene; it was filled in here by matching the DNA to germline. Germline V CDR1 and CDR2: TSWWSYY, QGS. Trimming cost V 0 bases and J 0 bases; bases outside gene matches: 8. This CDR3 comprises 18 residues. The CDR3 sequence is CALGELDPFLRHTDKLIF. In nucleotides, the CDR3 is TGTGCTCTTGGGGAACTCGACCCCTTCCTACGGCACACCGATAAACTCATCTTT.

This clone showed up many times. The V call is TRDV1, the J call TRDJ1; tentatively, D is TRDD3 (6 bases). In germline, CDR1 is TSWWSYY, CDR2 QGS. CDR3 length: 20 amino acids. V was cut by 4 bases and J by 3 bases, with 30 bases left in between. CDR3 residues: CALGGAHGLGGTRGADKLIF. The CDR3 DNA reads TGTGCTCTTGGGGGAGCCCATGGGTTGGGGGGTACAAGAGGTGCCGATAAACTCATCTTT.

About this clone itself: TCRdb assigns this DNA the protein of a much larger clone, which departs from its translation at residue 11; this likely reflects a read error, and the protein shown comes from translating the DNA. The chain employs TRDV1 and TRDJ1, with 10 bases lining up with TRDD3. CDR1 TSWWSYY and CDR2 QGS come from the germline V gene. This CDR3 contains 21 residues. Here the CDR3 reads CALGEIGLNTHTGGCSDKLIF. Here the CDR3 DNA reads TGTGCTCTTGGGGAAATTGGCCTAAATACCCATACTGGGGGATGTTCCGACAAACTCATCTTT.

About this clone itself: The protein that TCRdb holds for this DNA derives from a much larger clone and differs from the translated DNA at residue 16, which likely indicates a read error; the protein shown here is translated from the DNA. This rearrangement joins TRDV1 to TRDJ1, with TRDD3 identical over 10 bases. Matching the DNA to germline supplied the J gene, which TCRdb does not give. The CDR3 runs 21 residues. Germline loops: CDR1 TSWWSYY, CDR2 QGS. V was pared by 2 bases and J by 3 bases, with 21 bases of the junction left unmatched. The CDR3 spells CALGECHLDRGGYGYADKLIF. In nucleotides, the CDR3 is TGTGCTCTTGGGGAATGCCACCTAGACCGCGGGGGATACGGGTACGCCGATAAACTCATCTTT.

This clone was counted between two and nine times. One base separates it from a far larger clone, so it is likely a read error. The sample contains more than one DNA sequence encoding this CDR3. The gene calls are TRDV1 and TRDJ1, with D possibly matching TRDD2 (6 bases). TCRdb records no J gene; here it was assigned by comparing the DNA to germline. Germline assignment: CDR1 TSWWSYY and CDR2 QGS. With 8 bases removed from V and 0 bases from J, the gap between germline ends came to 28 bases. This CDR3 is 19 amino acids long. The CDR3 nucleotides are TGTGCTCTTTCCTACCGGGATGGTAGGGGGTTACAGTACACCGATAAACTCATCTTT. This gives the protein CALSYRDGRGLQYTDKLIF.

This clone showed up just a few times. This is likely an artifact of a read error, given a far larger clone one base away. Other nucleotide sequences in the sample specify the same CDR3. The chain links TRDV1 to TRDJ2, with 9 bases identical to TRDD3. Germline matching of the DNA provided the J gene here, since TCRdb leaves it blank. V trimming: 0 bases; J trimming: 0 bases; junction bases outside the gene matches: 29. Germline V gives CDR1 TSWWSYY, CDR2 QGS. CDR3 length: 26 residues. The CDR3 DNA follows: TGTGCTCTTGGGGAACTAGGATGGACAAAGTTCCTGTCGGACTGGGGGAGACAAACTTTGACAGCACAACTCTTCTTT. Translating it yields CALGELGWTKFLSDWGRQTLTAQLFF.

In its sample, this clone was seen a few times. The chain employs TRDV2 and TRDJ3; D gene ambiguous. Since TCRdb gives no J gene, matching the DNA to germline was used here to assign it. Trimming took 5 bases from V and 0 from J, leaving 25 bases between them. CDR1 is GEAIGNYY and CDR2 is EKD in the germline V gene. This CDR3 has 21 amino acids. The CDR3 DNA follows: TGTGCCTGTGTAGTCCCAAAGTCGTTGGACGCCAGCTCCTGGGACACCCGACAGATGTTTTTC. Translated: CACVVPKSLDASSWDTRQMFF.

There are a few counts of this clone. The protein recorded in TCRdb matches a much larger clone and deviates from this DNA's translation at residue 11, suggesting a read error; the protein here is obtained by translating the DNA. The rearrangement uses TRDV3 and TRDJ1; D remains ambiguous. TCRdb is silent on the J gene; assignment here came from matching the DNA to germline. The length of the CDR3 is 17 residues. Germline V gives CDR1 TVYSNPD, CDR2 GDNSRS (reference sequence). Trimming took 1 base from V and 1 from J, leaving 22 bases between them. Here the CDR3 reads CAFKGLWRGGFTDKLIF. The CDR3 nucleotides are TGTGCCTTTAAAGGACTGTGGAGGGGTGGGTTCACCGATAAACTCATCTTT. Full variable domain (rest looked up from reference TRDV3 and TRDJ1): CDKVTQSSPDQTVASGSEVVLLCTYDTVYSNPDLFWYRIRPDYSFQFVFYGDNSRSEGADFTQGRFSVKHILTQKAFHLVISPVRTEDSATYYCAFKGLWRGGFTDKLIFGKGTRVTVEP.